A selection of T cell receptor beta chains follows, all from one sample in a study of blood T cell repertoires in COVID-19. Here immunoSEQ multiplex PCR was the method, and the copy in TCRdb shows in-frame clones only, minus some. The sample holds about 110,000 clones, approximately 82% seen once. The specimen was peripheral blood. These receptors were taken from a woman in her 70s with acute or convalescent COVID-19. Both conserved end residues are part of each CDR3. D genes are given only for firm matches. The size entry is marked missing in some rows and otherwise reads once, few, many or a size class.

d_call clone_size j_call v_call cdr3_nt cdr3_aa
. . TRBJ2-1 TRBV5-5 TGTGCCAGCAGCTTTCGGGGGAGCGATGAGCAGTTCTTC CASSFRGSDEQFF
TRBD1 . TRBJ1-6 TRBV9 TGTGCCAGCAGCGGAACGGACAGGGGCACCTATAATTCACCCCTCCACTTT CASSGTDRGTYNSPLHF
. . TRBJ1-2 TRBV14 TGTGCCAGCAGCCAATACAGGGTAGCTGGTGGCTACACCTTC CASSQYRVAGGYTF
TRBD2 . TRBJ2-2 TRBV15 TGTGCCACCAGCAGACCCGGGGGAGGGTGGTCCGGGGAGCTGTTTTTT CATSRPGGGWSGELFF
. . TRBJ2-3 TRBV7-7 TGTGCTAGCAGCAAGACCGGGGGAACCACAGATACGCAGTATTTT CASSKTGGTTDTQYF
TRBD2 . TRBJ2-5 TRBV18 TGTGCCAGCTCACCAGGGACTAGCGGGGCTGAGACCCAGTACTTC CASSPGTSGAETQYF
TRBD1 . TRBJ1-2 TRBV6-5 TGTGCCAGCAGTCCCTCGGGACAGGAGAACTATGGCTACACCTTC CASSPSGQENYGYTF
TRBD2 . TRBJ2-7 TRBV10-2 TGCGCCAGCAGAAATTTGGCTAGCGGGAGGGCTCAAGGAAGGCAGTACTTC CASRNLASGRAQGRQYF
. . TRBJ1-2 TRBV6-2/TRBV6-3 TGTGCCAGCAGTTACTCCGGGGGGGGCGGCTACACCTTC CASSYSGGGGYTF
TRBD1 few TRBJ2-2 TRBV28 TGTGCCAGCAGGGGAAAGCGGACAGGGGACGGCACCGGGGAGCTGTTTTTT CASRGKRTGDGTGELFF
. . TRBJ1-1 TRBV6-5 TGTGCCAGCAGTTTCGAGGACTACACTGAAGCTTTCTTT CASSFEDYTEAFF
TRBD2 . TRBJ2-1 TRBV6-5 TGTGCCAGCAGTTTTGCGCCTAGCGGGGCCTTAGGGGAGCAGTTCTTC CASSFAPSGALGEQFF
TRBD2 . TRBJ2-3 TRBV6-5 TGTGCCAGCAGTCAGCTAGCGGGGGACACAGATACGCAGTATTTT CASSQLAGDTDTQYF
. . TRBJ1-1 TRBV12-5 TGTGCTAGTGGTTCATCGTCTCCTCAGGGTTCCACTGAAGCTTTCTTT CASGSSSPQGSTEAFF
. . TRBJ1-4 TRBV7-3 TGTGCCAGCAGCCCACAGACGCCAACTAATGAAAAACTGTTTTTT CASSPQTPTNEKLFF
TRBD2 . TRBJ2-7 TRBV18 TGTGCCAGCTCACCCCCGGAAGCGGGATTAGGGTACGAGCAGTACTTC CASSPPEAGLGYEQYF
TRBD1 . TRBJ1-5 TRBV2 TGTGCCAGCAGAATAGATGGGACAGGTAGTCAGCCCCAGCATTTT CASRIDGTGSQPQHF
TRBD1 . TRBJ1-4 TRBV7-9 TGTGCCAGCAGCCGACAGGGCGTGAGTGAGACTAATGAAAAACTGTTTTTT CASSRQGVSETNEKLFF
TRBD2 . TRBJ2-5 TRBV5-1 TGCGCCAGCAGCCCGGGGGCGCTAGCGGGAGTCCAAGAGACCCAGTACTTC CASSPGALAGVQETQYF
. . TRBJ2-2 TRBV7-8 TGTGCCAGCAGCTCCTGGGGACAATCGAACACCGGGGAGCTGTTTTTT CASSSWGQSNTGELFF
. . TRBJ1-2 TRBV19 TGTGCCAGTAGTAGGGCCGTCTATGGCTACACCTTC CASSRAVYGYTF
TRBD2 few TRBJ2-3 TRBV7-9 TGTGCCAGCAGCTCTTCTAGCGGGATCACAGATACGCAGTATTTT CASSSSSGITDTQYF
. once TRBJ2-2 TRBV5-6 TGTGCCAGCAGCCAAGGACAGACCGGGGAGCTGTTTTTT CASSQGQTGELFF
. . TRBJ2-4 TRBV5-6 TGTGCCAGCAGCTCACAGGGTTACATAGACATTCAGTACTTC CASSSQGYIDIQYF
TRBD1 once TRBJ1-3 TRBV18 TGTGCCAGCTCGAAACCAAGGGGGCCTGGAAACACCATATATTTT CASSKPRGPGNTIYF
TRBD2 . TRBJ2-3 TRBV7-8 TGTGCCAGCAGCTTAGGGGCCCAAGGACTAGCGGGATTAGATACGCAGTATTTT CASSLGAQGLAGLDTQYF
. . TRBJ2-4 TRBV2 TGTGCCAGCAGTGATAAGAAACTAGCCAAAAACATTCAGTACTTC CASSDKKLAKNIQYF